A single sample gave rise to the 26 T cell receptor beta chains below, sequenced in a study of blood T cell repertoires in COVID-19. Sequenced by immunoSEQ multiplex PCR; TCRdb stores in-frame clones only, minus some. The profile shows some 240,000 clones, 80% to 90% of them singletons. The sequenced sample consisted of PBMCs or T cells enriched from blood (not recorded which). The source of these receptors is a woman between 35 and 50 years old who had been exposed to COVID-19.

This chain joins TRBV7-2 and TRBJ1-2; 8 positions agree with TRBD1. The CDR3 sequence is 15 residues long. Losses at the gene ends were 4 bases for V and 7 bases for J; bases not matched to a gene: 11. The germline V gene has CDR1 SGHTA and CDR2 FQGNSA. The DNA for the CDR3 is TGTGCCAGCAGCTCCCGGACAGGGTTGAGGTCTGGCTACACCTTC. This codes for CASSSRTGLRSGYTF. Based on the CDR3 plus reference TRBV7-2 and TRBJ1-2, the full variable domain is GAGVSQSPSNKVTEKGKDVELRCDPISGHTALYWYRQSLGQGLEFLIYFQGNSAPDKSGLPSDRFSAERTGGSVSTLTIQRTQQEDSAVYLCASSSRTGLRSGYTFGSGTRLTVV.

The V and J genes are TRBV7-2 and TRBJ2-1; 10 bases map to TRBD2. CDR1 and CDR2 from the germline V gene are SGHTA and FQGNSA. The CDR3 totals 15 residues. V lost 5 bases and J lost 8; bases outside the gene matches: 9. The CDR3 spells CASSEAGGLMYEQFF. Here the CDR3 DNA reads TGTGCCAGCAGCGAAGCGGGGGGGCTGATGTATGAGCAGTTCTTC.

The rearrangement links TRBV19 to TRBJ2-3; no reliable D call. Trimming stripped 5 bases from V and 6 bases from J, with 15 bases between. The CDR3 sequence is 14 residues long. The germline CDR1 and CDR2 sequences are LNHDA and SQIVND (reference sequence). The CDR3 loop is CASSLEAPRDTQYF. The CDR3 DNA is TGTGCCAGTAGTCTGGAAGCGCCCCGCGATACGCAGTATTTT.

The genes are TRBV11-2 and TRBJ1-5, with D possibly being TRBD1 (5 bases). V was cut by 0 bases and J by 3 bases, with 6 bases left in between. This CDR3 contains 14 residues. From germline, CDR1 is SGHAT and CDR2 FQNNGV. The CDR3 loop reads CASSLDRVNQPQHF. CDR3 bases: TGTGCCAGCAGCTTAGACAGGGTCAATCAGCCCCAGCATTTT. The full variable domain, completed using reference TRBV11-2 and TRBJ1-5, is EAGVAQSPRYKIIEKRQSVAFWCNPISGHATLYWYQQILGQGPKLLIQFQNNGVVDDSQLPKDRFSAERLKGVDSTLKIQPAKLEDSAVYLCASSLDRVNQPQHFGDGTRLSIL.

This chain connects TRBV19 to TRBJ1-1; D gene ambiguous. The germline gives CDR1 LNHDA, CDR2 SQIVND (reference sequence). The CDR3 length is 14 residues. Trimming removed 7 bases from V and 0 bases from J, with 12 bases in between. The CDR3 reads CASKVGSMNTEAFF. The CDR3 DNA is TGTGCCAGTAAAGTCGGGTCTATGAACACTGAAGCTTTCTTT.

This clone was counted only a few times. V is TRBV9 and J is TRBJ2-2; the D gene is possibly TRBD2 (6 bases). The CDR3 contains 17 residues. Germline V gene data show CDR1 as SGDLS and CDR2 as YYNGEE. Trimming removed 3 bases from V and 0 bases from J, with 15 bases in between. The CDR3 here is CASSANPGLPNTGELFF. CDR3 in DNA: TGTGCCAGCAGCGCCAATCCGGGACTCCCGAACACCGGGGAGCTGTTTTTT.

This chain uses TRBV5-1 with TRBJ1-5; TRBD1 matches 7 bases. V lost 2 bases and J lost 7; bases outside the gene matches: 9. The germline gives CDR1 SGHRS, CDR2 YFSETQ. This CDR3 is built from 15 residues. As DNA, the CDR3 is TGCGCCAGCAGCTTAGGAGGGGGCGCTGGACAGCCCCAGCATTTT. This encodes CASSLGGGAGQPQHF.

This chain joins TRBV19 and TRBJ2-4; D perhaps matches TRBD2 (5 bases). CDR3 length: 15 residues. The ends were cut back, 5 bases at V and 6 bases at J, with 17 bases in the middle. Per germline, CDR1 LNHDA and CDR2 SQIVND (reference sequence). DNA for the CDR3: TGTGCCAGTAGTGGGGTCCCGGGAAACAGAAACATTCAGTACTTC. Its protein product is CASSGVPGNRNIQYF.

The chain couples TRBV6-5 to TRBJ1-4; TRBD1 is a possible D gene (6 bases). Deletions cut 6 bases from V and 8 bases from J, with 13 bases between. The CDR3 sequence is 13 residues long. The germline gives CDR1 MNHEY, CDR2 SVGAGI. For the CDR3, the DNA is TGTGCCAGCAGCGTACAGGGCTGGGAAAAACTGTTTTTT. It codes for CASSVQGWEKLFF.

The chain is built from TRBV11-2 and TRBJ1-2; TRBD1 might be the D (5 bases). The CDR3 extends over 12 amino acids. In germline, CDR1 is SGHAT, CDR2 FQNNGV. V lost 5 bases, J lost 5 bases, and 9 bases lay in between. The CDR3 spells CASSRDSYGYTF. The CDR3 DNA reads TGTGCCAGCAGCCGAGACAGTTATGGCTACACCTTC. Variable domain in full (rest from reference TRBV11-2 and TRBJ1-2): EAGVAQSPRYKIIEKRQSVAFWCNPISGHATLYWYQQILGQGPKLLIQFQNNGVVDDSQLPKDRFSAERLKGVDSTLKIQPAKLEDSAVYLCASSRDSYGYTFGSGTRLTVV.

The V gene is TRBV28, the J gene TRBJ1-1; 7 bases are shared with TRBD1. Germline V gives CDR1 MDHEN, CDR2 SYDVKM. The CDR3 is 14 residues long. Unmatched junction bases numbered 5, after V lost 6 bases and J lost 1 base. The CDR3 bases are TGTGCCAGCAGGTCGGGACAGCGGAACACTGAAGCTTTCTTT. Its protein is CASRSGQRNTEAFF.

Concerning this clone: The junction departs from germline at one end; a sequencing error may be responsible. CDR3 bases: TGTGCCAGCACTGAACCCCCGCCGGGGAACGCTCGCAATCAGCCCCAGCATTTT. This sequence encodes CASTEPPPGNARNQPQHF. V gene TRBV6-1 combines with J gene TRBJ1-5; D unclear. The germline gives CDR1 MNHNS, CDR2 SASEGT. The CDR3 sequence is 18 residues long.

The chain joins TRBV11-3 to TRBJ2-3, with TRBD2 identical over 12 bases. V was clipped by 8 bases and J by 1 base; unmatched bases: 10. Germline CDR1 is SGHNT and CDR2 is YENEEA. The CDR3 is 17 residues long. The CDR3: CASCKTSGSFGTDTQYF. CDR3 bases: TGTGCCAGCTGTAAGACTAGCGGGAGTTTTGGCACAGATACGCAGTATTTT.

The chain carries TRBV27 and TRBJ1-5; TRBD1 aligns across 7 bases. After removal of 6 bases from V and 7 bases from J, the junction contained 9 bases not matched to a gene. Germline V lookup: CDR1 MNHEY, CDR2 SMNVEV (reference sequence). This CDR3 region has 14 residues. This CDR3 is CASSLDRAQQPQHF. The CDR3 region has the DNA TGTGCCAGCAGCCTTGACAGGGCCCAACAGCCCCAGCATTTT.

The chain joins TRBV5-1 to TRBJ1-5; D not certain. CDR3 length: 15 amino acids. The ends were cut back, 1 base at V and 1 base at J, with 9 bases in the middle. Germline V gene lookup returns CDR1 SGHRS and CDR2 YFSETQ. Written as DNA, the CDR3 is TGCGCCAGCAGCTTGTTAGGAGAAAGCAATCAGCCCCAGCATTTT. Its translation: CASSLLGESNQPQHF.

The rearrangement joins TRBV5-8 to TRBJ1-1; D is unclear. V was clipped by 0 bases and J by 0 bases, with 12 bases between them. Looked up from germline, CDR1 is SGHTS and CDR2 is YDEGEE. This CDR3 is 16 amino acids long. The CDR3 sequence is CASSLGEGSLNTEAFF. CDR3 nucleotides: TGTGCCAGCAGCTTGGGGGAGGGAAGCTTGAACACTGAAGCTTTCTTT.

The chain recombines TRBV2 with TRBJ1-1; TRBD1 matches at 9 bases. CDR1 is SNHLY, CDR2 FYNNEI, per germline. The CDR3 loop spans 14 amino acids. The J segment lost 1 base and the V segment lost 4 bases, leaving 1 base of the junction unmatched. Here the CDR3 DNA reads TGTGCCAGCAGTGTACAGGGGGCGAACACTGAAGCTTTCTTT. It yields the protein CASSVQGANTEAFF.

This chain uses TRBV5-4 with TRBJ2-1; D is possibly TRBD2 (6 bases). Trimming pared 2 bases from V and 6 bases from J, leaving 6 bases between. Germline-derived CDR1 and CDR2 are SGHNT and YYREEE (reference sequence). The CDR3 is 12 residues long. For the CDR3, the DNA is TGTGCCAGCAGCTTCGGGGGCAATGAGCAGTTCTTC. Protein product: CASSFGGNEQFF.

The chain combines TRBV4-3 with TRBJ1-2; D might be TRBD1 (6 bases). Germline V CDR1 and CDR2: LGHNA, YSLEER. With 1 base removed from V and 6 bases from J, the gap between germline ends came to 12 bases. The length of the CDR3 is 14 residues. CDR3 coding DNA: TGCGCCAGCAGCCAAGTTTCAGGGGACCATGGCTACACCTTC. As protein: CASSQVSGDHGYTF.

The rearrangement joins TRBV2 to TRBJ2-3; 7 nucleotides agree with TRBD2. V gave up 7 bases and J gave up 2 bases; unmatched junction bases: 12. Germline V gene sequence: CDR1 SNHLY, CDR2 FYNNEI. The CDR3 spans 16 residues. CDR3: CASILESGDYTDTQYF. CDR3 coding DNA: TGTGCCAGCATTCTAGAGAGCGGGGACTACACAGATACGCAGTATTTT.

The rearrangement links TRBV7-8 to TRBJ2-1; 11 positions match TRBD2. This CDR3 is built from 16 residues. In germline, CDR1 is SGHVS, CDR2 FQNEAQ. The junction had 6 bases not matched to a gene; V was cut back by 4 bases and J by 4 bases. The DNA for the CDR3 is TGTGCCAGCAGCTCCGGGACTAGCGGTTTTTACAATGAGCAGTTCTTC. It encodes CASSSGTSGFYNEQFF.

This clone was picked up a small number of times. The CDR3 sequence: CASSGFLQGKGGEQYV. CDR3 nucleotide sequence: TGTGCCAGCAGTGGGTTTTTACAGGGCAAGGGAGGGGAGCAGTACGTC. V is TRBV6-1 and J is TRBJ2-7, with a possible D match to TRBD2 (7 bases). Per germline, CDR1 MNHNS and CDR2 SASEGT. This CDR3 region has 16 residues. V lost 4 bases, J lost 7 bases, and 23 bases lay in between.

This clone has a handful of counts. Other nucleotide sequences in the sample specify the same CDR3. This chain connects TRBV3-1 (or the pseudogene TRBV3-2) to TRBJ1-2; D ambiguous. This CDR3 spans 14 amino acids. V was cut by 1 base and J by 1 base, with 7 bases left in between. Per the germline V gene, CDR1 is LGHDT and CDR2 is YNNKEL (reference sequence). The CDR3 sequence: CASSQGAGNYGYTF. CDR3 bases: TGTGCCAGCAGCCAAGGAGCGGGTAACTATGGCTACACCTTC.

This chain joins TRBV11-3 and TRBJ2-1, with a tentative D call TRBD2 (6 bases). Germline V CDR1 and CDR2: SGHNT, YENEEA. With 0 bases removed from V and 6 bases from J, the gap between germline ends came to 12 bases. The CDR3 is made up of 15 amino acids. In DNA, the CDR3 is TGTGCCAGCAGCTTAGAGGGGACGGGAGTCAATGAGCAGTTCTTC. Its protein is CASSLEGTGVNEQFF.

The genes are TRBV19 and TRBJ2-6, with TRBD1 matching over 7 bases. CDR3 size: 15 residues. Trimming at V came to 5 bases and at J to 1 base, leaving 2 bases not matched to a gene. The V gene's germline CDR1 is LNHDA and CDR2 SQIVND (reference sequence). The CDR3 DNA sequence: TGTGCCAGTAGTGTGACAGGGTCTGGGGCCAACGTCCTGACTTTC. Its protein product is CASSVTGSGANVLTF.

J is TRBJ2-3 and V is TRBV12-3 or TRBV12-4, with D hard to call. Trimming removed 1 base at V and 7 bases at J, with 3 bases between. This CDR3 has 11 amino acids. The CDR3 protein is CASSLVYTQYF. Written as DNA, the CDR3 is TGTGCCAGCAGTTTAGTATATACGCAGTATTTT.